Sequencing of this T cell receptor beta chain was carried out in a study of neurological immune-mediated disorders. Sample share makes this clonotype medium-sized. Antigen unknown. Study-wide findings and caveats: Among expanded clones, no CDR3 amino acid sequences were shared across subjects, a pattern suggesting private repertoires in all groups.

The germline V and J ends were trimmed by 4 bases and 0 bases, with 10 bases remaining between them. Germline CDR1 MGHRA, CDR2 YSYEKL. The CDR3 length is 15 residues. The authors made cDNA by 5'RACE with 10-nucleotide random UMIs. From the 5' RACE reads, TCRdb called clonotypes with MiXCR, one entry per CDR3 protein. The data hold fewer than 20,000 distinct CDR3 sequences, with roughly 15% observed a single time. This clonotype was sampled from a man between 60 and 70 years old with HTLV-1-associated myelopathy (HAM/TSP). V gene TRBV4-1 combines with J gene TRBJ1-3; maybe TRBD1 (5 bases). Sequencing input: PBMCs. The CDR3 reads CASSLDSRSGNTIYF. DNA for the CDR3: TGCGCCAGCAGCCTCGACAGCCGCTCTGGAAACACCATATATTTT.